The rows below give T cell receptor beta chains drawn from one sample of a study of blood T cell repertoires in COVID-19. Generated by immunoSEQ multiplex PCR, the TCRdb table keeps only in-frame clones and is missing some. The top ten clones hold approximately 2.1% of a sample with about 260,000 clones, around 86% of them seen once. Sequenced input: PBMCs or T cells enriched from blood (not recorded which). These receptors were collected from a woman between 45 and 65 years old who had recovered from COVID-19. Both conserved end residues are part of each CDR3. D genes are given only for firm matches. Where a row states a size, it is once, few, many or the class of an expanded clone; other rows omit it.

>TRBJ1-4|.|TRBV20-1|.
TGCAGTGCTAGTGACACAGGGTCTGTTGGAAAACTGTTTTTT
CSASDTGSVGKLFF
>TRBJ2-7|.|TRBV7-9|.
TGTGCCAGCAGCTCCCTCCGAGGCAGCTACGAGCAGTACTTC
CASSSLRGSYEQYF
>TRBJ1-3|.|TRBV28|.
TGTGCCAGCAGTTTACAAGGGGAATTCTCTGGAAACACCATATATTTT
CASSLQGEFSGNTIYF
>TRBJ2-7|.|TRBV4-1|few
TGCGCCAGCAGCCAAGCGGACAAGGAGGAGCAGTACTTC
CASSQADKEEQYF
>TRBJ1-1|TRBD1|TRBV27|few
TGTGCCAGCGCGCAGTGGGACAGCCTGAACACTGAAGCTTTCTTT
CASAQWDSLNTEAFF
>TRBJ1-1|.|TRBV28|few
TGTGCCAGCAGCCGAGCGGGGGGAGGGTGGGACACTGAAGCTTTCTTT
CASSRAGGGWDTEAFF
>TRBJ2-7|.|TRBV7-2|.
TGTGCCAGCAGCTTCCTACCCTACGAGCAGTACTTC
CASSFLPYEQYF
>TRBJ1-6|.|TRBV28|.
TGTGCCAGCAATCCCTCCCAGGGATTTCCTTCACCCCTCCACTTT
CASNPSQGFPSPLHF
>TRBJ1-6|.|TRBV30|.
TGTGCCTGGAGTGGTACGGAGGGGCTTACATCACCCCTCCACTTT
CAWSGTEGLTSPLHF
>TRBJ1-2|TRBD1|TRBV6-1|.
TGTGCCAGCAGTGAAGCCAGGGGGCGGGGCTACACCTTC
CASSEARGRGYTF
>TRBJ2-1|TRBD2|TRBV30|.
TGTGCCTGGAGTGCGGGACTAGCAGTCCATGAGCAGTTCTTC
CAWSAGLAVHEQFF
>TRBJ1-2|TRBD1|TRBV28|.
TGTGCCAGCAGTCAGGGACAGGGATACTATGGCTACACCTTC
CASSQGQGYYGYTF
>TRBJ2-4|.|TRBV18|.
TGTGCCAGCTCACCGGACAAGAAAAACATTCAGTACTTC
CASSPDKKNIQYF
>TRBJ2-5|TRBD1|TRBV27|.
TGTGCCAGCAGTGACAGGGGTTCAGGAGAGACCCAGTACTTC
CASSDRGSGETQYF
>TRBJ1-6|.|TRBV3-1/TRBV3-2|few
TGTGCCAGCAGTCGAAGGGGATCCTATAATTCACCCCTCCACTTT
CASSRRGSYNSPLHF
>TRBJ1-2|.|TRBV5-6|few
TGTGCCAGCAGCTTGGCCGGGTCCCCTAACTATGGCTACACCTTC
CASSLAGSPNYGYTF
>TRBJ1-4|.|TRBV4-1|.
TGCGCCAGCAGCCAAATAAAGGGGGAAAAACTGTTTTTT
CASSQIKGEKLFF
>TRBJ1-6|TRBD1|TRBV7-2|once
TGTGCCAGCAGCCTAGGGACAGGGGAACCCCTCCACTTT
CASSLGTGEPLHF
>TRBJ1-4|.|TRBV5-1|.
TGCGCCAGCAGCCCCGTTGGGCCAAATGAAAAACTGTTTTTT
CASSPVGPNEKLFF
>TRBJ1-2|.|TRBV4-1|.
TGCGCCAGCAGCCAAGAGAGAGGGTATGGCTACACCTTC
CASSQERGYGYTF
>TRBJ2-7|TRBD2|TRBV4-2|.
TGTGCCAGCAGCCAAGAGCTAACTAGCGGCTCCTACGAGCAGTACTTC
CASSQELTSGSYEQYF
>TRBJ1-3|TRBD1|TRBV10-3|.
TGTGCCATCAGTTTCTTAACGGGACAGGGTGGAAACACCATATATTTT
CAISFLTGQGGNTIYF